The T cell receptor (beta chain) under discussion was sequenced for a study of T cells after yellow fever vaccination. With 2 bases clipped from V and 4 bases from J, the junction kept 10 bases outside the gene matches. CDR1 and CDR2 from the germline V gene are KGHDR and SFDVKD. This CDR3 contains 17 residues. Each CDR3 protein is one row after TCRdb ran MiXCR on the 5' RACE reads. The data hold about 75,000 distinct CDR3 sequences, with more than 5.5% observed a single time. The gene calls are TRBV24-1 and TRBJ2-1; TRBD1 aligns across 7 bases. The receptor was isolated from a man between 18 and 29 years old who received the YFV17D yellow fever vaccine. Sequences were derived from CD8+ T cells sorted from PBMCs, sampled about 10 days after the first yellow fever vaccination. The CDR3 nucleotides read TGTGCCACCAGTGATTCGCCGGGACAGTCGACATACAATGAGCAGTTCTTC. Translated: CATSDSPGQSTYNEQFF.